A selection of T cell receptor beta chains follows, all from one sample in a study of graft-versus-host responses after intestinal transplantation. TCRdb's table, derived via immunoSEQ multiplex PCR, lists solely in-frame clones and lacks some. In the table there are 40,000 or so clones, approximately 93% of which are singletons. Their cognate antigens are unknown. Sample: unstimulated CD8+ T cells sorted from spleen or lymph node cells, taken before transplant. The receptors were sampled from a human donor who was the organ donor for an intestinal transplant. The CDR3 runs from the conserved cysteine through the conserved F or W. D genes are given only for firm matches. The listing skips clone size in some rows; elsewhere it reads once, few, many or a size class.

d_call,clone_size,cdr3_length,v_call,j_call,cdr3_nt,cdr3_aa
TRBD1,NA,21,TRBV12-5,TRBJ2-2,TGTGCTAGTGGGTCCGGGGGGATCGGGACAGGGTTTTTAGGTTTATCCGGGGAGCTGTTTTTT,CASGSGGIGTGFLGLSGELFF
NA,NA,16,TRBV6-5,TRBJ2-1,TGTGCCAGCAGCTACACTCAATCCAGCTCCTACAATGAGCAGTTCTTC,CASSYTQSSSYNEQFF
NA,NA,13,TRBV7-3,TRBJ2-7,TGTGCCAGCAGCTTAACCGCCAGTTACGAGCAGTACTTC,CASSLTASYEQYF
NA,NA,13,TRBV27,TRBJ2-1,TGTGCCAGCAGTTTCCCCGGGACCGACGCTCAGTTCTTC,CASSFPGTDAQFF
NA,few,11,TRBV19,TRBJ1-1,TGTGCCAGTAGTATGAGTCGGGAAGCTTTCTTT,CASSMSREAFF
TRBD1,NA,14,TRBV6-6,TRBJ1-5,TGTGCCAGCACTGACAGGGGGCGGAATCAGCCCCAGCATTTT,CASTDRGRNQPQHF
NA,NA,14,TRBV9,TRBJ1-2,TGTGCCAGCAGCCCAGGCGGTAGTAACTATGGCTACACCTTC,CASSPGGSNYGYTF
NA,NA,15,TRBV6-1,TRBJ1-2,TGTGCCAGCAGTTTACAACGACAGGTTAACTATGGCTACACCTTC,CASSLQRQVNYGYTF
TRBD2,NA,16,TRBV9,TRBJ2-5,TGTGCCAGCAGCGCCGGGAGCGGGAGGCTCCAAGAGACCCAGTACTTC,CASSAGSGRLQETQYF
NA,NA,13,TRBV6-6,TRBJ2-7,TGTGCCAGCAGTTACGGGCGTGGCGACGAGCAGTACTTC,CASSYGRGDEQYF
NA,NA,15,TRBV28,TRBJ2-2,TGTGCCAGCAGGCCTCCGGGGGGCTACACCGGGGAGCTGTTTTTT,CASRPPGGYTGELFF
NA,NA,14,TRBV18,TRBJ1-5,TGTGCCAGCTCACCGGGGGGGGCGAATCAGCCCCAGCATTTT,CASSPGGANQPQHF
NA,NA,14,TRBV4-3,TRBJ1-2,TGCGCCAGCAGCCAAGGAGGCCAGGGTGATGGCTACACCTTC,CASSQGGQGDGYTF
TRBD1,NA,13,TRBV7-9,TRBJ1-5,TGTGCCACAGGGACAGCCAGCAATCAGCCCCAGCATTTT,CATGTASNQPQHF
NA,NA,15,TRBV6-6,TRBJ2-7,TGTGCCAGCAGTTACGATGGGCCGACCCCCTACGAGCAGTACTTC,CASSYDGPTPYEQYF
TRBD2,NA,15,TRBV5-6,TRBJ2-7,TGTGCCAGCAGCTTGAAGCGGGGACTCTCCTACGAGCAGTACTTC,CASSLKRGLSYEQYF
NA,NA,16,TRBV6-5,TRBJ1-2,TGTGCCAGCAGTTACGACGGGGGGACCTATAACTATGGCTACACCTTC,CASSYDGGTYNYGYTF
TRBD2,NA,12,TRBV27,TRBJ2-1,TGTGCCAGTGGGCGGGAGGGGTATGAGCAGTTCTTC,CASGREGYEQFF
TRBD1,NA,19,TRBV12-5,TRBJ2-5,TGTGCTAGTGGGTTTGGGACAGGGGTCCACCGAGGGGGAGGAGAGACCCAGTACTTC,CASGFGTGVHRGGGETQYF
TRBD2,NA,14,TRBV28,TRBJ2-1,TGTGCCAGCTTACTAGCGGGAGCCCCAGGGGAGCAGTTCTTC,CASLLAGAPGEQFF
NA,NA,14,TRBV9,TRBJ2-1,TGTGCCAGCAGCGTAGAAGGGGGCTACAATGAGCAGTTCTTC,CASSVEGGYNEQFF
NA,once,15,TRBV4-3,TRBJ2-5,TGCGCCAGCAGCCAAGAAGACAGCGTACAAGAGACCCAGTACTTC,CASSQEDSVQETQYF
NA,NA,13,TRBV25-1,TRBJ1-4,TGTGCCAGCTCCTCCGGCGGGAATGAAAAACTGTTTTTT,CASSSGGNEKLFF
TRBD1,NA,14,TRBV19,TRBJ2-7,TGTGCCAGTAGTATGGGGACAGGGGGCTACGAGCAGTACTTC,CASSMGTGGYEQYF
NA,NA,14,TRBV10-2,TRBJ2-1,TGCGCCAGCAGTGGGCGCTCAACGGGGGATGAGCAGTTCTTC,CASSGRSTGDEQFF
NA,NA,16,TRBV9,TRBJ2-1,TGTGCCAGCAGCGTTGATAACCTAAGGGGGTTAGATGAGCAGTTCTTC,CASSVDNLRGLDEQFF
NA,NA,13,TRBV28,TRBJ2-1,TGTGCCAGCAGTTTAGTGGTGAGGAATGAGCAGTTCTTC,CASSLVVRNEQFF
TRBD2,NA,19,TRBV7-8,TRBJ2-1,TGTGCCAGCAGCTTAACCCAATCTCTAGGCGGGAGGGCAGGAAATGAGCAGTTCTTC,CASSLTQSLGGRAGNEQFF
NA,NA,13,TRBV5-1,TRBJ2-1,TGCGCCAGCAGCTTGGGGGGGACGAATGAGCAGTTCTTC,CASSLGGTNEQFF
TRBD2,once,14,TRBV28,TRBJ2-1,TGTGCCAGCAGTTTAACTAGCGGGAGGTCCTGGCAGTTCTTC,CASSLTSGRSWQFF
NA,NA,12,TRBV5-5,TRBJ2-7,TGTGCCAGCAGCTTGTATTCTGGGGAGCAGTACTTC,CASSLYSGEQYF
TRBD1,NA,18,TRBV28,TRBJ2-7,TGTGCCAGCAGCACTGGGACAGGGGCGAGATACACCCCCTACGAGCAGTACTTC,CASSTGTGARYTPYEQYF
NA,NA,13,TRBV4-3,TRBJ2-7,TGCGCCAGCAGCCAAAACACAGACTACGAGCAGTACTTC,CASSQNTDYEQYF
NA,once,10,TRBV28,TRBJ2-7,TGTGCCAGCAGCACCTACGAGCAGTACTTC,CASSTYEQYF
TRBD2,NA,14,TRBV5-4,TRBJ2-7,TGTGCCAGCAGCCGCTCGACTAGCGGAGGAGAGCAGTACTTC,CASSRSTSGGEQYF
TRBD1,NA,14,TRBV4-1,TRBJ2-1,TGCGCCAGCAGCCAAGAAGTAAGGGGGACAGGGAAGTTCTTC,CASSQEVRGTGKFF
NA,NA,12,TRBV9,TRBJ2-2,TGTGCCAGCAGCGGAAACACCGGGGAGCTGTTTTTT,CASSGNTGELFF
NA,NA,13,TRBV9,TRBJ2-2,TGTGCCAGCAGCGAGGACAACACCGGGGAGCTGTTTTTT,CASSEDNTGELFF
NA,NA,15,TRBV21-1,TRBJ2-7,TGTGCCAGCGCAGGGTGGCGCCCGAGCTCCTACGAGCAGTACTTC,CASAGWRPSSYEQYF
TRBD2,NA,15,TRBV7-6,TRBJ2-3,TGTGCCAGCAGCCACATAGCGGGAGAGGCAGATACGCAGTATTTT,CASSHIAGEADTQYF
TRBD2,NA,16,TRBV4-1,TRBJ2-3,TGCGCCAGCAGCCGCCGACTAGCGGGAACCACAGATACGCAGTATTTT,CASSRRLAGTTDTQYF
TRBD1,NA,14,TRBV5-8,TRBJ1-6,TGTGCCAGCAGCTTGGGGACAGGAAATTCACCCCTCCACTTT,CASSLGTGNSPLHF
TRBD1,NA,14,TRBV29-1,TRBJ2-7,TGCAGCGTGAGACCAGGGGGCGAACTCGACGAGCAGTACTTC,CSVRPGGELDEQYF
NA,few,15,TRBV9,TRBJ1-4,TGTGCCAGCAGCGCCACCTGGACAGTGACTGAAAAACTGTTTTTT,CASSATWTVTEKLFF
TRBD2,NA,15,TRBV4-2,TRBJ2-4,TGTGCCAGCAGCCCACTAGCGGTCGCCGAAAACATTCAGTACTTC,CASSPLAVAENIQYF
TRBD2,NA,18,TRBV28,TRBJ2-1,TGTGCCAGCAGCCTCGACCCCGGGACTAGCGGAGCCTACAATGAGCAGTTCTTC,CASSLDPGTSGAYNEQFF
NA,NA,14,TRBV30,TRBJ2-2,TGTGCCTGGATGGGGTTTGGCAACACCGGGGAGCTGTTTTTT,CAWMGFGNTGELFF
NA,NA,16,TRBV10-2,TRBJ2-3,TGCGCCAGCAGTTGGGGACTCCCACCGTTCACAGATACGCAGTATTTT,CASSWGLPPFTDTQYF
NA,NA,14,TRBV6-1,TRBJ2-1,TGTGCCAGCATTAGGACTACCGATTACAATGAGCAGTTCTTC,CASIRTTDYNEQFF
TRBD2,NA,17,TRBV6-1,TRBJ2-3,TGTGCCAGCAGTGAACTAGCGGGAGGTCCTAGCACAGATACGCAGTATTTT,CASSELAGGPSTDTQYF